This T cell receptor (beta chain) was documented in a study of T cell responses to AZD1222 COVID-19 vaccine. The CDR3 is 13 residues long. Germline CDR1 and CDR2: SGHDN and FVKESK. Trimming pared 10 bases from V and 5 bases from J, leaving 17 bases between. Notes on this clone: Its specificity is not known.

Broader study findings: Among spike-specific TCRs, nearly half reportedly target unmutated variant regions. The donors showed a predominance of white British ancestry and of females, with possible underestimation of clonal diversity.

Clones were read by immunoSEQ multiplex PCR, and TCRdb kept only the in-frame ones, dropping some. The sample has fewer than 200,000 clones, roughly 90% seen once; the top ten hold 4% to 5.5%. The sequencing used peripheral blood, collected 28 days after the second AZD1222 dose. V and J are TRBV14 and TRBJ1-1; no clear D gene. The sequence came from an adult who received the AZD1222 COVID-19 vaccine. For the CDR3, the DNA is TGTGCCACAGCCCCCCTGGTCGGAACTGAAGCTTTCTTT. Its protein product is CATAPLVGTEAFF.